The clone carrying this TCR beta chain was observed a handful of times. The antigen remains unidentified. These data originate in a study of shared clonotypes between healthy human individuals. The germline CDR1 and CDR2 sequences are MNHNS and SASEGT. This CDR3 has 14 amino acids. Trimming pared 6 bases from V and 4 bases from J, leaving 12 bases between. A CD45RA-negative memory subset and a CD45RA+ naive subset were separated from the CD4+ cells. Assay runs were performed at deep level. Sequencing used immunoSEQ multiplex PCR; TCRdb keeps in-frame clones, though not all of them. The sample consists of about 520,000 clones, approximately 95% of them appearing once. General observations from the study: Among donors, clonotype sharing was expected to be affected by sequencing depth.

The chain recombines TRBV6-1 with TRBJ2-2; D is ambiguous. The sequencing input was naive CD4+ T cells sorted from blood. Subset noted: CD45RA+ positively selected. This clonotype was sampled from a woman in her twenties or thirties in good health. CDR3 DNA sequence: TGTGCCAGCAGAGAGTTACTGGGCACCGGGGAGCTGTTTTTT. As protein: CASRELLGTGELFF.